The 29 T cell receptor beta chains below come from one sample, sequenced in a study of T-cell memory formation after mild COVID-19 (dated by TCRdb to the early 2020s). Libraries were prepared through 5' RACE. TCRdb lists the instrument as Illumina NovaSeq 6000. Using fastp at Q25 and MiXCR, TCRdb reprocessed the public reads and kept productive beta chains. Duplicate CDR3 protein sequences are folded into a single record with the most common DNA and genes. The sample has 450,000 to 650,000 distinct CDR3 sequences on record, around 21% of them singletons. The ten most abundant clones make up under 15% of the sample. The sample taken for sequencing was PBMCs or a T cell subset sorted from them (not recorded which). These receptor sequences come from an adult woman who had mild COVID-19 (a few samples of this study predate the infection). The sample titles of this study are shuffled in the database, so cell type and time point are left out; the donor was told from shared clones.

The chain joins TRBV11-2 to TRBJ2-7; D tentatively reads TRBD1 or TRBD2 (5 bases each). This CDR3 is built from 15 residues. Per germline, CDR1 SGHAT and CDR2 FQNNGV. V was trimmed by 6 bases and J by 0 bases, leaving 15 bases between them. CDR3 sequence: CASRTWGRLSYEQYF. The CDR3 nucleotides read TGTGCCAGCAGGACTTGGGGACGGCTCTCCTACGAGCAGTACTTC.

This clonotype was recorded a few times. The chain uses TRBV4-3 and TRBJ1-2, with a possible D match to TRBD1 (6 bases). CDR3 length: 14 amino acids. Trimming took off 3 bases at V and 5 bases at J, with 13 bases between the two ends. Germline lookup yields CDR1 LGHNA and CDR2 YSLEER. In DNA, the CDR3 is TGCGCCAGCAGCCAGGCTCGACAGGAGTATGGCTACACCTTC. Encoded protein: CASSQARQEYGYTF.

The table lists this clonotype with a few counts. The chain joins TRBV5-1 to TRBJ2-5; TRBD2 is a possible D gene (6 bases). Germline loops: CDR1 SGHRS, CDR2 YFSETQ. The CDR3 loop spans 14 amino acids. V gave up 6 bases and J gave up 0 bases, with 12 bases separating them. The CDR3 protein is CASTLGGDQETQYF. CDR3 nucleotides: TGCGCCAGCACCCTTGGAGGGGACCAAGAGACCCAGTACTTC.

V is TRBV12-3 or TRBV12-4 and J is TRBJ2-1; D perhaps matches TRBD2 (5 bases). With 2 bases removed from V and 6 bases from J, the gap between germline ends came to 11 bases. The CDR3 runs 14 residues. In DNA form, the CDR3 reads TGTGCCAGCAGTTTAAGAGCTAGCAGCAATGAGCAGTTCTTC. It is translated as CASSLRASSNEQFF.

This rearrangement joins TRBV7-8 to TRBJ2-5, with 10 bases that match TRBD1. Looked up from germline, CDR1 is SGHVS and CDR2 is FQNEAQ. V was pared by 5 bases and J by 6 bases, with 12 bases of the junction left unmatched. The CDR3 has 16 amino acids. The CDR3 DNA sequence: TGTGCCAGCAGCGGTTTGGGGACAGGGGCCGGGAAGACCCAGTACTTC. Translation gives CASSGLGTGAGKTQYF.

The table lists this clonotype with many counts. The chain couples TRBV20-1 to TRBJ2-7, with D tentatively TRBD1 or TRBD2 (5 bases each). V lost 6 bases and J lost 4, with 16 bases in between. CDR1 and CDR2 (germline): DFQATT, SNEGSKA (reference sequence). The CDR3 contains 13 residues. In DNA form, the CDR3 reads TGCAGTGCCCGCGACTACAGGCAGTACGAGCAGTACTTC. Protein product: CSARDYRQYEQYF.

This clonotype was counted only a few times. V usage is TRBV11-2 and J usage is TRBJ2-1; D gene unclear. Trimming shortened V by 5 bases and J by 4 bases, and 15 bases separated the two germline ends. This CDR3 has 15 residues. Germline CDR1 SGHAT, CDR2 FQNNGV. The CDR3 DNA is TGTGCCAGCAGCCCCTCGGGCTGGCGGTACAATGAGCAGTTCTTC. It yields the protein CASSPSGWRYNEQFF.

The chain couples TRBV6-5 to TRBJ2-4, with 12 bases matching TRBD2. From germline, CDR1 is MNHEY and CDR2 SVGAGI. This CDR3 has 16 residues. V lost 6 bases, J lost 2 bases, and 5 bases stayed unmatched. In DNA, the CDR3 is TGTGCCAGCAGGCCGGGACTAGCGGGTTCCAAAAACATTCAGTACTTC. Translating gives CASRPGLAGSKNIQYF.

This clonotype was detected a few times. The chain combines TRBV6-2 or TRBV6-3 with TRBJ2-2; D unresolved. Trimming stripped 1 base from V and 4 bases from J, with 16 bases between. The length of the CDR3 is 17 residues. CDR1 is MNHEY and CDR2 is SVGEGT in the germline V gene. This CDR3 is CASSYWTPLEATGELFF. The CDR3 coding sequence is TGTGCCAGCAGTTACTGGACCCCTTTGGAAGCCACCGGGGAGCTGTTTTTT.

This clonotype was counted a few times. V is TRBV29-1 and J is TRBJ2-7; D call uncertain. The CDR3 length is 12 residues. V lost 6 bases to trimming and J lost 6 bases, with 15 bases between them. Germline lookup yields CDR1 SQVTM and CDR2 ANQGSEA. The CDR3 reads CSVSWTKGEQYF. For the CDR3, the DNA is TGCAGCGTCTCCTGGACCAAAGGCGAGCAGTACTTC.

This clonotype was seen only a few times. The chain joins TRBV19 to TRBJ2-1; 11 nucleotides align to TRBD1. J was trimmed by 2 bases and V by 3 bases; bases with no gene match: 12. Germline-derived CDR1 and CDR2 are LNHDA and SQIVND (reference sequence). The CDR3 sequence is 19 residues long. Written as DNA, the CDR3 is TGTGCCAGTAGTATTGGAGGGACTGTGGGACAGGGGGCCTACAATGAGCAGTTCTTC. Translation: CASSIGGTVGQGAYNEQFF.

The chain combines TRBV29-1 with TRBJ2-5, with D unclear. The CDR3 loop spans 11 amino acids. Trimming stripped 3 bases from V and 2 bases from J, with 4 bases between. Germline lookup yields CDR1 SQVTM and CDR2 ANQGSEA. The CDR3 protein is CSVDEQETQYF. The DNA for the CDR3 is TGCAGCGTTGATGAACAAGAGACCCAGTACTTC.

Here the CDR3 DNA reads TGCGCCAGCAGCCAAGATCTTGGCGGGAGGACCGGGGAGCTGTTTTTT. Translated, it gives CASSQDLGGRTGELFF. The chain employs TRBV4-3 and TRBJ2-2; 8 bases match TRBD2. CDR3 size: 16 residues. Germline V gives CDR1 LGHNA, CDR2 YSLEER. V lost 0 bases to trimming and J lost 5 bases; unmatched junction nucleotides: 5.

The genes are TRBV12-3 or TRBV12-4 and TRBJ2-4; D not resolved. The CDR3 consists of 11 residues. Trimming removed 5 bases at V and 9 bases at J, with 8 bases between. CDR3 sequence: CASSPGSIQYF. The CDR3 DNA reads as TGTGCCAGCAGTCCGGGCAGCATTCAGTACTTC.

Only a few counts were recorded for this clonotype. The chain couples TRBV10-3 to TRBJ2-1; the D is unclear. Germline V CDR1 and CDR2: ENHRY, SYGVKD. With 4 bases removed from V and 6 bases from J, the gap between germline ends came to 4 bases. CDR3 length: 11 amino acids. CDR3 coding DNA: TGTGCCATCAGTGGACTCAATGAGCAGTTCTTC. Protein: CAISGLNEQFF.

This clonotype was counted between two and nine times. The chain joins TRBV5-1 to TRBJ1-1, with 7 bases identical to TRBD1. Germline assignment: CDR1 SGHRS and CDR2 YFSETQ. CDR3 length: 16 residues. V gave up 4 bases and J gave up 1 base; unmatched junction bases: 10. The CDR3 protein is CASSRLSGQPNTEAFF. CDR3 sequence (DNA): TGCGCCAGCAGCCGATTATCGGGACAGCCGAACACTGAAGCTTTCTTT.

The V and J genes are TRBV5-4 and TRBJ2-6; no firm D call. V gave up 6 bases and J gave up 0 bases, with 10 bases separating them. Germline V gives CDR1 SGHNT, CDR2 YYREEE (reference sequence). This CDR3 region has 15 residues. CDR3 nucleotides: TGTGCCAGCACCCCTGGGGTCTCTGGGGCCAACGTCCTGACTTTC. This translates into CASTPGVSGANVLTF. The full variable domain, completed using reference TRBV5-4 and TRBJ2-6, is ETGVTQSPTHLIKTRGQQVTLRCSSQSGHNTVSWYQQALGQGPQFIFQYYREEENGRGNFPPRFSGLQFPNYSSELNVNALELDDSALYLCASTPGVSGANVLTFGAGSRLTVL.

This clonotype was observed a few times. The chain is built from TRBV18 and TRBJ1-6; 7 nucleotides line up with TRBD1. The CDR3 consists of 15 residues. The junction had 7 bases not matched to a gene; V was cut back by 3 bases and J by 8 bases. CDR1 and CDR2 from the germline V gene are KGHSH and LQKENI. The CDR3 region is CASSPRQGDDSPLHF. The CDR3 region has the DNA TGTGCCAGCTCACCCAGACAGGGCGATGATTCACCCCTCCACTTT.

CDR3 in DNA: TGCAGCGTTGACGGGGCAGAAGGCACAGATACGCAGTATTTT. The encoded protein is CSVDGAEGTDTQYF. The chain joins TRBV29-1 to TRBJ2-3, with D perhaps TRBD1 or TRBD2 (5 bases each). CDR1 is SQVTM, CDR2 ANQGSEA, per germline. The CDR3 spans 14 residues. The V end was cut by 3 bases, the J end by 1 base, with 11 bases between.

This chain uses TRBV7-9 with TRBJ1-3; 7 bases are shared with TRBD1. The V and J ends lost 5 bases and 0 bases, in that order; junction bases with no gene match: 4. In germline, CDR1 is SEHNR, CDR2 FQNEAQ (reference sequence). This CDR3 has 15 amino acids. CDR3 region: CASSTWDSSGNTIYF. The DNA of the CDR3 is TGTGCCAGCAGCACATGGGACAGCTCTGGAAACACCATATATTTT.

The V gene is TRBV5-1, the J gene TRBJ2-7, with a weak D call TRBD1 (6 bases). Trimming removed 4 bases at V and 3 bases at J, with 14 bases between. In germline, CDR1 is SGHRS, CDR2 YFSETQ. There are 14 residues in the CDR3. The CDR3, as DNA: TGCGCCAGCAGCCTACAGGGTAATGACTACGAGCAGTACTTC. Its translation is CASSLQGNDYEQYF.

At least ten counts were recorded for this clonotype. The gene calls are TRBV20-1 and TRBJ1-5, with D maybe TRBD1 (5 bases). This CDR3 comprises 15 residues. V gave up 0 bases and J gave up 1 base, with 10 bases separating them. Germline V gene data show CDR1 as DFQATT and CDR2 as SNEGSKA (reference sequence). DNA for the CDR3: TGCAGTGCTAGAGAGTGGGGGATAAGCAATCAGCCCCAGCATTTT. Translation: CSAREWGISNQPQHF.

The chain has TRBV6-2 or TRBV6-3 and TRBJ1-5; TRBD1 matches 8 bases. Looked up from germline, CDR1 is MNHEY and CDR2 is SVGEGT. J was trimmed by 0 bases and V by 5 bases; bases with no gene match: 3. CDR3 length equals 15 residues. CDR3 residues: CASSRQGYSNQPQHF. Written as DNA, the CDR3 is TGTGCCAGCAGTCGACAGGGGTATAGCAATCAGCCCCAGCATTTT.

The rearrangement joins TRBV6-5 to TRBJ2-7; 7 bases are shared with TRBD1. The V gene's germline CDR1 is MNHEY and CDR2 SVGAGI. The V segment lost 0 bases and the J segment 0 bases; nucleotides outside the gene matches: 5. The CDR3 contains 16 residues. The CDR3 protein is CASSYSGQALSYEQYF. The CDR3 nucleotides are TGTGCCAGCAGTTACTCAGGACAGGCACTCTCCTACGAGCAGTACTTC.

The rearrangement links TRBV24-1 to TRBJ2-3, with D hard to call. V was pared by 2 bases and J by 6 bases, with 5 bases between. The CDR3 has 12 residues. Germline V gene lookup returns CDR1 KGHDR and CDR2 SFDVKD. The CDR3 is CATSDWVDTQYF. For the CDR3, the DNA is TGTGCCACCAGTGATTGGGTTGATACGCAGTATTTT.

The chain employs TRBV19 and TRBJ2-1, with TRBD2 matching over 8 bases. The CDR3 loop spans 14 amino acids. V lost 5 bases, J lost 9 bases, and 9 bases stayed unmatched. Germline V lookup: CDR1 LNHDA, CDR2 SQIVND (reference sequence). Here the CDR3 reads CASSSRLARLEQFF. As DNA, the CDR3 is TGTGCCAGTAGTTCCCGACTAGCGCGTCTTGAGCAGTTCTTC. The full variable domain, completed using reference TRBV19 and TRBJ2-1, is DGGITQSPKYLFRKEGQNVTLSCEQNLNHDAMYWYRQDPGQGLRLIYYSQIVNDFQKGDIAEGYSVSREKKESFPLTVTSAQKNPTAFYLCASSSRLARLEQFFGPGTRLTVL.

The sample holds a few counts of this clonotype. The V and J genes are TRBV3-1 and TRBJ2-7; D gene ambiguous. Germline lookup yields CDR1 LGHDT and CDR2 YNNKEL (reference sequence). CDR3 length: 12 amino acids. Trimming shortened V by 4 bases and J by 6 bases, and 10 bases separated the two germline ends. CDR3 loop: CASSPPTGEQYF. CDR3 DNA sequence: TGTGCCAGCAGCCCCCCGACGGGCGAGCAGTACTTC.

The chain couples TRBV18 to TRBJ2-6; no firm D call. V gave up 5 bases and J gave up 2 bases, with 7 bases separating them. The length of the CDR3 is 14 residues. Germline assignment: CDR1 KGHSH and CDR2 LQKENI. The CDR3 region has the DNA TGTGCCAGCTCATACGACACTGGGGCCAACGTCCTGACTTTC. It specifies CASSYDTGANVLTF.

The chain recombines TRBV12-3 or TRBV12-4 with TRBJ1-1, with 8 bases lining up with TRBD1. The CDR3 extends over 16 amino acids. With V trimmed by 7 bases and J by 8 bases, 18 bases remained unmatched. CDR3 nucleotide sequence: TGTGCCAGCAACCGGTCGGGGGACAGGCGGGGTAGGGAAGCTTTCTTT. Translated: CASNRSGDRRGREAFF.